This TCR beta chain was profiled in a study of type 1 regulatory T cells. Looking at the study overall: An in vitro protocol generated T-allo10, a Tr1-enriched, alloantigen-specific CD4 T cell product.

A single record per CDR3 protein comes from TCRdb applying MiXCR to the reads. The sample has approximately 97,000 distinct CDR3 sequences, 30% to 35% seen once; the top ten hold around 2.2%. Germline V gene sequence: CDR1 SGHNT, CDR2 YENEEA. Trimming cost V 4 bases and J 3 bases; bases outside gene matches: 7. There are 16 residues in the CDR3. This rearrangement joins TRBV11-3 to TRBJ2-2, with 8 nucleotides matching TRBD2. The TCR comes from a human donor in good health. Sequencing was performed on CD4+ T cells, either the whole sample or a sorted fraction (not recorded which). The CDR3 loop is CASSSPALADTGELFF. The DNA for the CDR3 is TGTGCCAGCAGCTCGCCCGCACTAGCGGACACCGGGGAGCTGTTTTTT.